These 5 T cell receptor beta chains share one sample of origin, sequenced in a study of T cell responses to AZD1222 COVID-19 vaccine (dated by TCRdb to the early 2020s). To prepare the library, the immunoSEQ multiplex PCR assay was applied. What TCRdb holds here is the immuneACCESS table cut down to in-frame rearrangements. Part of the clones is not present; checked against another copy, under half of the missing clones reflect an unresolved V gene, and the others are unexplained. In this sample the table shows over 85,000 clones, approximately 90% of which occur a single time. Approximately 12% of the sample comes from the top ten. This sample's time point label indicates: baseline before first vaccination. The sequences come from peripheral blood, collected on day 0 of AZD1222 vaccination. The receptors derive from an adult in good health.

V is TRBV4-3 and J is TRBJ1-4; the D is unclear. The V gene's germline CDR1 is LGHNA and CDR2 YSLEER. The germline V and J ends were trimmed by 0 bases and 13 bases, with 9 bases remaining between them. This CDR3 contains 12 residues. CDR3 sequence (DNA): TGCGCCAGCAGCCAAGATGGGGAGGTACTGTTTTTT. Protein: CASSQDGEVLFF.

V usage is TRBV18 and J usage is TRBJ1-6; 7 nucleotides align to TRBD1. The ends lost 4 bases at V and 10 bases at J; junction bases unmatched: 10. This CDR3 comprises 15 residues. Germline assignment: CDR1 KGHSH and CDR2 LQKENI. The DNA of the CDR3 is TGTGCCAGCTCACAAACGACAGGGAAAGAATCACCCCTCCACTTT. Translating gives CASSQTTGKESPLHF.

V is TRBV7-9 and J is TRBJ1-6; a weak D match, TRBD1 (5 bases). CDR1 is SEHNR and CDR2 is FQNEAQ in the germline V gene (reference sequence). This CDR3 comprises 14 residues. Between the trimmed V and J ends, which lost 7 bases and 12 bases, there was a span of 19 bases. In nucleotides, the CDR3 is TGTGCCAGCACCCTTGACGGGACTGTAGGACCCCTCCACTTT. Translating it yields CASTLDGTVGPLHF.

J is TRBJ2-5 and V is TRBV25-1, with D uncertain. Germline-derived CDR1 and CDR2 are MGHDK and SYGVNS. This CDR3 has 11 residues. Trimming took 6 bases from V and 4 from J, leaving 6 bases between them. The CDR3 region has the DNA TGTGCCAGCAGCACGACAGAGACCCAGTACTTC. Protein: CASSTTETQYF.

The V gene is TRBV5-1, the J gene TRBJ2-3; 9 nucleotides line up with TRBD1. The V segment lost 4 bases and the J segment 0 bases; nucleotides outside the gene matches: 6. The CDR3 is 16 amino acids. CDR1 and CDR2 (germline): SGHRS, YFSETQ. CDR3 in amino acids: CASSALTGGSTDTQYF. The CDR3 DNA sequence: TGCGCCAGCAGCGCCCTGACAGGGGGAAGCACAGATACGCAGTATTTT.